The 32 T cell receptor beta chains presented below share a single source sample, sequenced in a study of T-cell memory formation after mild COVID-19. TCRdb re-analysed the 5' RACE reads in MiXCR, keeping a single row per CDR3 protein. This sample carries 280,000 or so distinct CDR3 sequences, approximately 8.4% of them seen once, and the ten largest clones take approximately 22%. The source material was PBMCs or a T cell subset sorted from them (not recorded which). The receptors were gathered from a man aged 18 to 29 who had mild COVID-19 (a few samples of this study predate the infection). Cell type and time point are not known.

DNA for the CDR3: TGTGCCAGCAGTGGTTTGGTAAATTCACCCCTCCACTTT. It encodes CASSGLVNSPLHF. The chain is built from TRBV27 and TRBJ1-6; D not certain. The germline CDR1 and CDR2 sequences are MNHEY and SMNVEV (reference sequence). This CDR3 has 13 residues. Deletions cut 5 bases from V and 7 bases from J, with 9 bases between.

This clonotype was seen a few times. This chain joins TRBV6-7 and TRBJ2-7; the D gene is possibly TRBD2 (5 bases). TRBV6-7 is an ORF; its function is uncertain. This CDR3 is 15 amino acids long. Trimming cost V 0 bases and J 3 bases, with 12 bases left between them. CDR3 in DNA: TGTGCCAGCAGTTACTCGAGTCCTGGAGGCTACGAGCAGTACGTC. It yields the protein CASSYSSPGGYEQYV.

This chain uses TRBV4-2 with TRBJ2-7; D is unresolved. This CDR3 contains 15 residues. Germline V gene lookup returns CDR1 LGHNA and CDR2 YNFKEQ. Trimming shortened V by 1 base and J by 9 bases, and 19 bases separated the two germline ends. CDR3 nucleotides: TGTGCCAGCAGCCAAGGACTGACCGGGCTTCTTACGCAGTACTTC. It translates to CASSQGLTGLLTQYF.

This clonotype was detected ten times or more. This CDR3 is CASSPRGAAKNIQYF. The CDR3 bases are TGTGCCAGCAGCCCAAGGGGGGCGGCCAAAAACATTCAGTACTTC. The chain recombines TRBV12-3 or TRBV12-4 with TRBJ2-4; D is possibly TRBD1 or TRBD2 (6 bases each). V lost 6 bases, J lost 1 base, and 13 bases lay in between. This CDR3 contains 15 residues.

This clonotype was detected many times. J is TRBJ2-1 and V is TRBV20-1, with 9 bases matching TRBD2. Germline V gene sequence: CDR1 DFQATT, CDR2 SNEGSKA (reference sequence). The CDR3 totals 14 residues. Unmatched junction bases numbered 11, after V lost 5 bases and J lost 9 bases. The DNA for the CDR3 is TGCAGTGCTGAAAGCGGGAGGCTCCTTAGTGAGCAGTTCTTC. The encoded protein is CSAESGRLLSEQFF.

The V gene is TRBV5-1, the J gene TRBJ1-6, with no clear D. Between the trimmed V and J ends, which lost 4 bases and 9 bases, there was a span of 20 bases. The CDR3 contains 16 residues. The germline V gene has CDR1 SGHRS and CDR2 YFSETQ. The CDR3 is CASSPGITAPRSPLHF. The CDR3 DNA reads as TGCGCCAGCAGCCCCGGTATCACCGCCCCACGTTCACCCCTCCACTTT.

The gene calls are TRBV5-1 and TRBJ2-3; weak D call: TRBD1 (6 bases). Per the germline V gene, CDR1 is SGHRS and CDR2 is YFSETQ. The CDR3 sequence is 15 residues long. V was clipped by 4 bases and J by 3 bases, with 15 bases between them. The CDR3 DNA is TGCGCCAGCAGCCCCCCCACAGGGAGTACAGATACGCAGTATTTT. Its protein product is CASSPPTGSTDTQYF. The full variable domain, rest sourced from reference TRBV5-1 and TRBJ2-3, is KAGVTQTPRYLIKTRGQQVTLSCSPISGHRSVSWYQQTPGQGLQFLFEYFSETQRNKGNFPGRFSGRQFSNSRSEMNVSTLELGDSALYLCASSPPTGSTDTQYFGPGTRLTVL.

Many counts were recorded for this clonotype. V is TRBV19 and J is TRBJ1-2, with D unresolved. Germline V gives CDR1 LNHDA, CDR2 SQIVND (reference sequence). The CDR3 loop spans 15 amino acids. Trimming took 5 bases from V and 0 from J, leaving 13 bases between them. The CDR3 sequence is CASSPMDGANYGYTF. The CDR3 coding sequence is TGTGCCAGTAGTCCGATGGACGGGGCTAACTATGGCTACACCTTC.

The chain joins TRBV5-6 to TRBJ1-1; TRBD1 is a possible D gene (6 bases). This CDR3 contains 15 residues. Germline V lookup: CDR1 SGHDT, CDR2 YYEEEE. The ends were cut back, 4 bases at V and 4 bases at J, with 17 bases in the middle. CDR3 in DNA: TGTGCCAGCAGCCCGGGGGGGGGCTATGCCACTGAAGCTTTCTTT. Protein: CASSPGGGYATEAFF.

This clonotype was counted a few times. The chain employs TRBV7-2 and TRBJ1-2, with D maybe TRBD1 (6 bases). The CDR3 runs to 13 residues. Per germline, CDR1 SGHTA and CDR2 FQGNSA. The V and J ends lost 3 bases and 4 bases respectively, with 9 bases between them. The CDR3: CASSFPDSYGYTF. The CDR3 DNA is TGTGCCAGCAGCTTTCCGGACAGCTATGGCTACACCTTC.

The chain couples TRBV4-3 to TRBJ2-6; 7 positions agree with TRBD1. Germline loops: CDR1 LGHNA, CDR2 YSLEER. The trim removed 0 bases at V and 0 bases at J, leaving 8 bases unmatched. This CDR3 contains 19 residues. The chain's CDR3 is CASSQDRVRDSSGANVLTF. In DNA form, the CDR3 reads TGCGCCAGCAGCCAAGATCGGGTCAGGGACAGCTCTGGGGCCAACGTCCTGACTTTC.

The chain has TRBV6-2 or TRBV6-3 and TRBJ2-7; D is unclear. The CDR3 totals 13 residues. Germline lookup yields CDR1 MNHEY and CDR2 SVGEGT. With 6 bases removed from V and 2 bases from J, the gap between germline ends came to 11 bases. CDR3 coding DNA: TGTGCCAGCAGCGGCAACACAACCTACGAGCAGTACGTC. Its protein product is CASSGNTTYEQYV.

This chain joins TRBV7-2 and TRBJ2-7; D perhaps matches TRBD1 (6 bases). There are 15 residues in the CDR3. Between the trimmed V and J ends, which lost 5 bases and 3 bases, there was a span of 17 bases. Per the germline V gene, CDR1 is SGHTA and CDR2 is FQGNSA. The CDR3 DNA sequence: TGTGCCAGCAGCACAAGTCAGGGGATAGGCTACGAGCAGTACTTC. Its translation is CASSTSQGIGYEQYF.

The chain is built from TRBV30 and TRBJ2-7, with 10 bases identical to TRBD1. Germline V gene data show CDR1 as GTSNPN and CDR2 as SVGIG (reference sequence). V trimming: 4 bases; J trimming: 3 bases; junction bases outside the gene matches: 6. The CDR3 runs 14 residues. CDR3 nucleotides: TGTGCCTGGATAGACAGGGGGCCATTCTACGAGCAGTACTTC. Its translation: CAWIDRGPFYEQYF.

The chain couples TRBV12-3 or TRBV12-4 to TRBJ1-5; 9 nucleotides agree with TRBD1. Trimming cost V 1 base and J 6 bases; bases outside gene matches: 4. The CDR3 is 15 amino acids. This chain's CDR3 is CASSLEGQGGQPQHF. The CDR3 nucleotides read TGTGCCAGCAGTTTAGAGGGACAGGGCGGTCAGCCCCAGCATTTT.

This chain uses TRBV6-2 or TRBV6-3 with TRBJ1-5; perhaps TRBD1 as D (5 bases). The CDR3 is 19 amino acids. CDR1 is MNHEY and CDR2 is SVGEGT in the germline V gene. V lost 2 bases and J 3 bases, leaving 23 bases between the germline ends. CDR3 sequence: CASSYLITTGTPINQPQHF. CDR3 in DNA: TGTGCCAGCAGTTACCTTATTACGACCGGGACGCCAATCAATCAGCCCCAGCATTTT.

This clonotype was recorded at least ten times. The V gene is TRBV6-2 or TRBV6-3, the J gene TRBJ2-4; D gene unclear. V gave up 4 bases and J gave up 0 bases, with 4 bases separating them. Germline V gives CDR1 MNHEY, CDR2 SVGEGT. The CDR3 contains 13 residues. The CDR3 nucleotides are TGTGCCAGCAGTTTCTTAGCCAAAAACATTCAGTACTTC. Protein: CASSFLAKNIQYF.

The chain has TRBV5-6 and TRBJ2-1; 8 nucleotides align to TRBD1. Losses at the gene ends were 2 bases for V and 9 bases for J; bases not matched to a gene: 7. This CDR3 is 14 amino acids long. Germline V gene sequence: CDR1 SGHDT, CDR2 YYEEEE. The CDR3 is CASSFDRGTGEQFF. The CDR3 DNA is TGTGCCAGCAGCTTCGACAGGGGAACGGGTGAGCAGTTCTTC.

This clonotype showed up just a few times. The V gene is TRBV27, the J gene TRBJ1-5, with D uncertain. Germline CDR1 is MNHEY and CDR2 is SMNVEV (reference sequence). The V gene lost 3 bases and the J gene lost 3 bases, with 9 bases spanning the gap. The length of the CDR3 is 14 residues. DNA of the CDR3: TGTGCCAGCAGTTTCCGACAAAACAATCAGCCCCAGCATTTT. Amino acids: CASSFRQNNQPQHF.

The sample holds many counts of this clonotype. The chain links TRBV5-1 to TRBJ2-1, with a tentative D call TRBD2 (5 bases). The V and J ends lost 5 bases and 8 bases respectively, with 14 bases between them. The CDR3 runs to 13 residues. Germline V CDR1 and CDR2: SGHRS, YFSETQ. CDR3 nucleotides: TGCGCCAGCAGGGCCGGGGTGGGCCATGAGCAGTTCTTC. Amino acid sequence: CASRAGVGHEQFF.

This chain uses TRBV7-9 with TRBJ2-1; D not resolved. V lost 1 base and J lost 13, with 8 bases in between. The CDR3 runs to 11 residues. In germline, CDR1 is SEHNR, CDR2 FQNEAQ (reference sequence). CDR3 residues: CASSLEGRQFF. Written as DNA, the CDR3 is TGTGCCAGCAGCTTAGAAGGGCGACAGTTCTTC.

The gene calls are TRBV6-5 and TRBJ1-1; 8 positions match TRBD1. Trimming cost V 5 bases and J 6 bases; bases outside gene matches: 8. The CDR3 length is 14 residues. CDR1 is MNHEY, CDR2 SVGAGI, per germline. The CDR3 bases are TGTGCCAGCAGTACCGGACAGGGAAGAGCTGAAGCTTTCTTT. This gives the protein CASSTGQGRAEAFF.

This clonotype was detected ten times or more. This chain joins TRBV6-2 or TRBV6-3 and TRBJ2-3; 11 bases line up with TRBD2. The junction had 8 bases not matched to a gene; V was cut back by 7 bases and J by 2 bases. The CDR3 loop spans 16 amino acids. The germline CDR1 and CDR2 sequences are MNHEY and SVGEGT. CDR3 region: CASIRRLAGSTDTQYF. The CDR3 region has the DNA TGTGCCAGCATTCGACGACTAGCGGGGTCCACAGATACGCAGTATTTT.

The CDR3 sequence: CASSLNEGKETQYF. CDR3 nucleotide sequence: TGTGCCAGCAGCTTAAACGAGGGGAAGGAGACCCAGTACTTC. This chain uses TRBV7-2 with TRBJ2-5; D may match TRBD1 or TRBD2 (5 bases each). This CDR3 region has 14 residues. Trimming left V 2 bases short and J 5 bases short, with 12 bases between. Germline lookup yields CDR1 SGHTA and CDR2 FQGNSA. Looking up the rest from reference TRBV7-2 and TRBJ2-5 gives the full variable domain: GAGVSQSPSNKVTEKGKDVELRCDPISGHTALYWYRQSLGQGLEFLIYFQGNSAPDKSGLPSDRFSAERTGGSVSTLTIQRTQQEDSAVYLCASSLNEGKETQYFGPGTRLLVL.

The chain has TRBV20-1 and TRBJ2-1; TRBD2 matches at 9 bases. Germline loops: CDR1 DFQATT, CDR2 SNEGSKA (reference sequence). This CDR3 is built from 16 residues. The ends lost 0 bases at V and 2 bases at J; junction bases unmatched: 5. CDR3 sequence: CSAREGGLAPYNEQFF. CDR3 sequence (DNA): TGCAGTGCTAGAGAGGGGGGACTAGCCCCCTACAATGAGCAGTTCTTC.

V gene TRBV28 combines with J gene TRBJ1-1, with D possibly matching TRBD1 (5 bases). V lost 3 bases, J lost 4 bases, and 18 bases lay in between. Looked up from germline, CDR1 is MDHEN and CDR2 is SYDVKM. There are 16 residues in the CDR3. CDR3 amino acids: CASSLWGLGVVTEAFF. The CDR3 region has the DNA TGTGCCAGCAGTTTGTGGGGGTTAGGTGTAGTCACTGAAGCTTTCTTT.

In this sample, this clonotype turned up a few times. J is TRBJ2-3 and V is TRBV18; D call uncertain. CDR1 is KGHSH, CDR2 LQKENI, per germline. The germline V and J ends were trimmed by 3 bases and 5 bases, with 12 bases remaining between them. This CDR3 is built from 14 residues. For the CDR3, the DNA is TGTGCCAGCTCACCGACGGTTATTGAAGATACGCAGTATTTT. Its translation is CASSPTVIEDTQYF. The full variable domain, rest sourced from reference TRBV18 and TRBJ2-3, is NAGVMQNPRHLVRRRGQEARLRCSPMKGHSHVYWYRQLPEEGLKFMVYLQKENIIDESGMPKERFSAEFPKEGPSILRIQQVVRGDSAAYFCASSPTVIEDTQYFGPGTRLTVL.

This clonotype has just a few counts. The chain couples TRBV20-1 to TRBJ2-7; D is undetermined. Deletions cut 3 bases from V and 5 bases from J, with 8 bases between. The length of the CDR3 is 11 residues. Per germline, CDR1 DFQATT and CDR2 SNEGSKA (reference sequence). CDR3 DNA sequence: TGCAGTGCTAGGGGGAACCACGAGCAGTACGTC. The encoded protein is CSARGNHEQYV.

CDR3 nucleotide sequence: TGCAGCGGGGACAGGCTGTTGGCCTCTAACTATGGCTACACCTTC. It encodes CSGDRLLASNYGYTF. The chain carries TRBV29-1 and TRBJ1-2, with 8 bases that match TRBD1. The V gene's germline CDR1 is SQVTM and CDR2 ANQGSEA. The CDR3 is 15 residues long. Trimming took 7 bases from V and 0 from J; bases not matched to a gene: 10. Supplemented by reference TRBV29-1 and TRBJ1-2, the full variable domain reads SAVISQKPSRDICQRGTSLTIQCQVDSQVTMMFWYRQQPGQSLTLIATANQGSEATYESGFVIDKFPISRPNLTFSTLTVSNMSPEDSSIYLCSGDRLLASNYGYTFGSGTRLTVV.

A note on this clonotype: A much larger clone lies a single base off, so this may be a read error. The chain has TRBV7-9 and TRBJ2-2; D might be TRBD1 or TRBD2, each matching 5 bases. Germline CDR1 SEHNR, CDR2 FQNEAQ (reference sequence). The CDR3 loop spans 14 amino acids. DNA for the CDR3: TGTGCCAGCAGCTCCCAGGGCGGACCCGGGGAGCTGATTTTT. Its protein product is CASSSQGGPGELIF.

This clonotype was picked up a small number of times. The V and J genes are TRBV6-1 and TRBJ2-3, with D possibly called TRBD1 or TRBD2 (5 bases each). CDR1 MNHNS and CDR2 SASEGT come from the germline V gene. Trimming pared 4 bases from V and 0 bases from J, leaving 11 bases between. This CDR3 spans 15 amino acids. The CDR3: CASSVRGPSTDTQYF. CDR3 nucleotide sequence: TGTGCCAGCAGTGTCCGGGGACCAAGCACAGATACGCAGTATTTT.

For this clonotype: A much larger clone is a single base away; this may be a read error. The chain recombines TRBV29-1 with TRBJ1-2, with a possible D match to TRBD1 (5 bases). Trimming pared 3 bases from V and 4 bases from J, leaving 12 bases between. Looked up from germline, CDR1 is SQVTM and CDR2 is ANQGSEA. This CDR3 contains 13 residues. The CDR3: CSVDRDSRYGYTF. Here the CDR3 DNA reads TGCAGCGTTGATAGGGACTCACGCTATGGCTACACCTTC.